Listed below are T cell receptor beta chains from one sample, sequenced in a study of Graves' ophthalmopathy and Graves' hyperthyroidism. MiXCR was run by TCRdb on the multiplex PCR reads, yielding one entry per CDR3 protein. This table holds 1 million to 1.3 million distinct CDR3 sequences, about 38% found once. The sequencing sample was made of peripheral blood or thyroid tissue (not recorded which). The receptor set was obtained from an adult man with Graves' hyperthyroidism. CDR3s include the opening cysteine and the closing phenylalanine or tryptophan. The D gene is left open where the match is weak. Part of the rows lack a size; the others show once, few, many or a class for expanded clones.

v_call: TRBV7-6
j_call: TRBJ2-5
clone_size: once
d_call: NA
cdr3_nt: TGTGCCAGCAGCTTAAACGAGGATGAGACCCAGTACTTC
cdr3_aa: CASSLNEDETQYF

v_call: TRBV7-8
j_call: TRBJ2-5
clone_size: few
d_call: TRBD2
cdr3_nt: TGTGCCAGCAGCCCCTCTAGCGGGAGCCAAGAGACCCAGTACTTC
cdr3_aa: CASSPSSGSQETQYF

v_call: TRBV10-3
j_call: TRBJ2-7
clone_size: many
d_call: TRBD2
cdr3_nt: TGTGCCATCAGACCGACTAGCAATACCTACGAGCAGTACTTC
cdr3_aa: CAIRPTSNTYEQYF

v_call: TRBV19
j_call: TRBJ2-5
clone_size: many
d_call: NA
cdr3_nt: TGTGCCAGTAGCGGCCAGCGGCAAGAGACCCAGTACTTC
cdr3_aa: CASSGQRQETQYF

v_call: TRBV6-4
j_call: TRBJ2-7
clone_size: NA
d_call: NA
cdr3_nt: TGTGCCAGCAGTCCCCAGGGGGGAGGGATTTACGAGCAGTACTTC
cdr3_aa: CASSPQGGGIYEQYF

v_call: TRBV10-3
j_call: TRBJ2-2
clone_size: NA
d_call: NA
cdr3_nt: TGTGCCATCAGGGGGGACCTAACCGGGGAGCTGTTTTTT
cdr3_aa: CAIRGDLTGELFF

v_call: TRBV9
j_call: TRBJ1-1
clone_size: many
d_call: NA
cdr3_nt: TGTGCCAGCAGCGTAGTACCAAACGGAGGCAACACTGAAGCTTTCTTT
cdr3_aa: CASSVVPNGGNTEAFF

v_call: TRBV28
j_call: TRBJ2-7
clone_size: few
d_call: NA
cdr3_nt: TGTGCCAGCACCTCTCGGACAGCGAACTACGAGCAGTACTTC
cdr3_aa: CASTSRTANYEQYF

v_call: TRBV7-9
j_call: TRBJ2-2
clone_size: many
d_call: TRBD2
cdr3_nt: TGTGCCAGCAGCCCCGCAGCGGGAGTACGGGGCACCGGGGAGCTGTTTTTT
cdr3_aa: CASSPAAGVRGTGELFF

v_call: TRBV7-9
j_call: TRBJ2-7
clone_size: many
d_call: NA
cdr3_nt: TGTGCCAGCAGCTTAACTCCCGGGGCAGGACCCTACGAGCAGTACTTC
cdr3_aa: CASSLTPGAGPYEQYF

v_call: TRBV7-2
j_call: TRBJ2-7
clone_size: NA
d_call: NA
cdr3_nt: TGTGACAGCAGCTTAGGGGTCGGGGGAGTCTACGAGCAGTACTTC
cdr3_aa: CDSSLGVGGVYEQYF

v_call: TRBV7-9
j_call: TRBJ2-2
clone_size: NA
d_call: TRBD1
cdr3_nt: TGTGCCAGCAGCCAGCAGGGACAGGGGGGGAACACCGGGGAGCTGTTTTTT
cdr3_aa: CASSQQGQGGNTGELFF

v_call: TRBV12-3/TRBV12-4
j_call: TRBJ1-5
clone_size: many
d_call: NA
cdr3_nt: TGTGCCAGCAGAGGGAATAGCAATCAGCCCCAGCATTTT
cdr3_aa: CASRGNSNQPQHF